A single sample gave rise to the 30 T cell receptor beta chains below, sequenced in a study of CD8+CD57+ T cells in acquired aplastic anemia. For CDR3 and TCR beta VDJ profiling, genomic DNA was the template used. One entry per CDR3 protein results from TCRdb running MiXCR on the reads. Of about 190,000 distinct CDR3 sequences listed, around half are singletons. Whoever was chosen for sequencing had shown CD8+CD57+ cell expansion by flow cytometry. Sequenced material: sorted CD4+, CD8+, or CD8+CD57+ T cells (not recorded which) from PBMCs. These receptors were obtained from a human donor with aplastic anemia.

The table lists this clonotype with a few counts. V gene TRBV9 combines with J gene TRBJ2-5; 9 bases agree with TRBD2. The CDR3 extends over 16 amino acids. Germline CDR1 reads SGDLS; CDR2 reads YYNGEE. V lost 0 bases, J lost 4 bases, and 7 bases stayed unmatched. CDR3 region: CASSVEGGRAGETQYF. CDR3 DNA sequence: TGTGCCAGCAGCGTAGAGGGCGGGAGGGCCGGAGAGACCCAGTACTTC. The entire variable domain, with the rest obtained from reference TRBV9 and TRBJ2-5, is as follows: DSGVTQTPKHLITATGQRVTLRCSPRSGDLSVYWYQQSLDQGLQFLIQYYNGEERAKGNILERFSAQQFPDLHSELNLSSLELGDSALYFCASSVEGGRAGETQYFGPGTRLLVL.

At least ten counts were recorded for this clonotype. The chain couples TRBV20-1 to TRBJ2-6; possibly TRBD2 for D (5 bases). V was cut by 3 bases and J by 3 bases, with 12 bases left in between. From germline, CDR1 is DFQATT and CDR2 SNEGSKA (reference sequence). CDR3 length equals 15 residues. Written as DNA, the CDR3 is TGCAGTGCTAGTGTTTCCGGGGTTGGGGCCAACGTCCTGACTTTC. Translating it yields CSASVSGVGANVLTF.

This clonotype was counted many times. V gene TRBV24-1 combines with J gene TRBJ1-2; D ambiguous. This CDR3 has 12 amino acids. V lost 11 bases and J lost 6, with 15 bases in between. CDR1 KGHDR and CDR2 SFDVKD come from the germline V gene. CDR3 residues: CAIHETFHGYTF. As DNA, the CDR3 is TGTGCCATCCATGAGACTTTCCATGGCTACACCTTC.

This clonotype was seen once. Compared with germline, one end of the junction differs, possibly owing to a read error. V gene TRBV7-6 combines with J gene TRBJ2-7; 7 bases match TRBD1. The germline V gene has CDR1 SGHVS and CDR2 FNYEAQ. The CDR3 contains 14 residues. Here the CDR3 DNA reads TGTGCCAGCAGCTTATTTGCAGGGGGTTACGAGCAGTGCTTC. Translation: CASSLFAGGYEQCF.

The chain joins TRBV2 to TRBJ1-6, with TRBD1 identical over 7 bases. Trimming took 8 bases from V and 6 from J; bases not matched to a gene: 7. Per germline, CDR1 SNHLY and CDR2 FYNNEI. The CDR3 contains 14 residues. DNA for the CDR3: TGTGCCAGCTTTAATGACAGGGTTAATTCACCCCTCCACTTT. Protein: CASFNDRVNSPLHF.

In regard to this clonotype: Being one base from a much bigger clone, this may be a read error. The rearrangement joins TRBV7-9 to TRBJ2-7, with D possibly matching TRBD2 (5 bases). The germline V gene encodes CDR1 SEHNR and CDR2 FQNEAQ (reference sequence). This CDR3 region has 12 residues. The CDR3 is CASSRTAYGQYF. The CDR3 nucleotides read TGTGCCAGCAGCAGGACTGCATACGGGCAGTACTTC. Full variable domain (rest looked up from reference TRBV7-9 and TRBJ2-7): DTGVSQNPRHKITKRGQNVTFRCDPISEHNRLYWYRQTLGQGPEFLTYFQNEAQLEKSRLLSDRFSAERPKGSFSTLEIQRTEQGDSAMYLCASSRTAYGQYFGPGTRLTVT.

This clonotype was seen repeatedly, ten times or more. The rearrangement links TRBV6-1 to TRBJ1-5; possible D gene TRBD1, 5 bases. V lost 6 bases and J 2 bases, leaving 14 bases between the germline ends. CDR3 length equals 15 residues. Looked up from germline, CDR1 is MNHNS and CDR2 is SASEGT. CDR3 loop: CASRPVSGGNQPQHF. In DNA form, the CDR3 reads TGTGCCAGCAGGCCAGTGTCGGGGGGCAATCAGCCCCAGCATTTT.

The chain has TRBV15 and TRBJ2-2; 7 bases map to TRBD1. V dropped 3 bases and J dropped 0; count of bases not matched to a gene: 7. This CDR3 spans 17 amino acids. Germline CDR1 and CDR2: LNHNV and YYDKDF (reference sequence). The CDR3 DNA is TGTGCCACCAGCAGCGACTGGACAGGTTCGAACACCGGGGAGCTGTTTTTT. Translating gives CATSSDWTGSNTGELFF.

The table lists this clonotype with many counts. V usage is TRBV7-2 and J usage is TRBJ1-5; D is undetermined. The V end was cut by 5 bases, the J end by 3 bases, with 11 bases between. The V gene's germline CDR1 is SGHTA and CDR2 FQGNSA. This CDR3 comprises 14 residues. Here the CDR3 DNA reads TGTGCCAGCAGCGGCGGAGGGTACAATCAGCCCCAGCATTTT. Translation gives CASSGGGYNQPQHF.

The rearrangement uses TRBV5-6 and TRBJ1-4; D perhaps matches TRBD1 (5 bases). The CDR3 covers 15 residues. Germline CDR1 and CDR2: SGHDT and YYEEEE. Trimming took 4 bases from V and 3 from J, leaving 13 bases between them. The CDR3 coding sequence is TGTGCCAGCAGCACGGTGCAGGGATCTAATGAAAAACTGTTTTTT. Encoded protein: CASSTVQGSNEKLFF.

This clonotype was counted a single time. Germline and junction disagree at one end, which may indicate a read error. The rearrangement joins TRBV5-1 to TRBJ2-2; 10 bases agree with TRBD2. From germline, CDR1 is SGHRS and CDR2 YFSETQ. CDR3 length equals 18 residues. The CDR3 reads CTSSLWPSGSGVSGELFF. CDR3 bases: TGCACCAGCAGCTTGTGGCCTAGCGGGAGCGGGGTGTCCGGGGAGCTGTTTTTT.

CDR3 region: CASSIMGNEQPQHF. DNA for the CDR3: TGTGCCAGTAGTATAATGGGAAACGAGCAGCCCCAGCATTTT. J is TRBJ1-5 and V is TRBV19; D gene unclear. Trimming stripped 2 bases from V and 7 bases from J, with 12 bases between. CDR3 length equals 14 residues. The germline V gene has CDR1 LNHDA and CDR2 SQIVND (reference sequence).

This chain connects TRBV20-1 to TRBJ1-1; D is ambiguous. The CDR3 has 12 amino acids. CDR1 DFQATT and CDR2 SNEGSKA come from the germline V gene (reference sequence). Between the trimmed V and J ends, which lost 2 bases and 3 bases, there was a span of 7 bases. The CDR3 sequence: CSARSGYTEAFF. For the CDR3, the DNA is TGCAGTGCTAGATCCGGGTACACTGAAGCTTTCTTT.

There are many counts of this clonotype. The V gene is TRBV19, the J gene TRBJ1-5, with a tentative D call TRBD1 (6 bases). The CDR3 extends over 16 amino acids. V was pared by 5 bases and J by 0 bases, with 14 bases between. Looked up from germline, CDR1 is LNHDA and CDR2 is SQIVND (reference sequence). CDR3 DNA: TGTGCCAGTAGTGCTCAGGGGTGGTATAGCAATCAGCCCCAGCATTTT. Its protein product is CASSAQGWYSNQPQHF.

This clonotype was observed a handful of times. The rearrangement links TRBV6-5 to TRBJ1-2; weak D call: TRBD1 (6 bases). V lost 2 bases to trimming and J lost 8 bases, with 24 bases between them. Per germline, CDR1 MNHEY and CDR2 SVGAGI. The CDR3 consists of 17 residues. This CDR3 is CASSYPVGGGSRRGYTF. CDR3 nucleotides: TGTGCCAGCAGTTACCCGGTTGGGGGGGGCAGTCGGAGGGGCTACACCTTC.

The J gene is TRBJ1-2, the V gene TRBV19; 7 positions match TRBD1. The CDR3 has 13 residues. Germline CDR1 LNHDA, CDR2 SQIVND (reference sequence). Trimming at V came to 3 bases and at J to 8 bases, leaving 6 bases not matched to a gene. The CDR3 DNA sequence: TGTGCCAGTAGTATCAGACAGGGAGGCGGCTACACCTTC. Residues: CASSIRQGGGYTF.

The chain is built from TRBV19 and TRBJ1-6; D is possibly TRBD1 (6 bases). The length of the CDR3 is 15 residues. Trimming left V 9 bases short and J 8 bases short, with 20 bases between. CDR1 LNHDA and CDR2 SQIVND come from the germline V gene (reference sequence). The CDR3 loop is CASSLTRDTDSPLHF. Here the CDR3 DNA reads TGTGCCAGCAGTTTAACCCGGGACACGGATTCACCCCTCCACTTT.

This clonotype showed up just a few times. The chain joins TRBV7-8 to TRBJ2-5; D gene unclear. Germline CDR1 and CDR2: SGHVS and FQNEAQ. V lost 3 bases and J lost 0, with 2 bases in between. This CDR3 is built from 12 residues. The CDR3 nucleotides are TGTGCCAGCAGCTTCTACCAAGAGACCCAGTACTTC. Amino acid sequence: CASSFYQETQYF.

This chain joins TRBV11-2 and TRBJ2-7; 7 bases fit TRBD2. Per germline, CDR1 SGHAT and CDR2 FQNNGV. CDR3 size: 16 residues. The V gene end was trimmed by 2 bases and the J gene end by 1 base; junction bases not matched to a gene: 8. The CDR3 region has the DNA TGTGCCAGCAGCTTAAGTTGGGAGGGACGGTCCTACGAGCAGTACTTC. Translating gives CASSLSWEGRSYEQYF.

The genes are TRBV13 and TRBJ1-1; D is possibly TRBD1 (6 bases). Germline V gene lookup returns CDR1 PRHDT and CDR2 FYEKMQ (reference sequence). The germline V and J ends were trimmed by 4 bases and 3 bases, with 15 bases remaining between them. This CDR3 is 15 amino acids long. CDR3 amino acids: CASSYRGLSDTEAFF. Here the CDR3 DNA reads TGTGCCAGCAGCTATAGGGGGTTGTCGGACACTGAAGCTTTCTTT.

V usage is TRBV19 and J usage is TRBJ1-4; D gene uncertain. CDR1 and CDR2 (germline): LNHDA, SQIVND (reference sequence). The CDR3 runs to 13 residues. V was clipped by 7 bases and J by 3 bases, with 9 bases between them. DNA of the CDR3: TGTGCCAGTAACGAGTCGGCTAATGAAAAACTGTTTTTT. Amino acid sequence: CASNESANEKLFF.

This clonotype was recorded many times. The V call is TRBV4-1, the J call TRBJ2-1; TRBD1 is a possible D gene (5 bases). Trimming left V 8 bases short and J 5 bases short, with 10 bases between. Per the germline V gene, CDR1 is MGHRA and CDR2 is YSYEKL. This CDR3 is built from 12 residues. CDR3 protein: CASAAGHNEQFF. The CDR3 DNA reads TGCGCCAGCGCGGCAGGGCACAATGAGCAGTTCTTC.

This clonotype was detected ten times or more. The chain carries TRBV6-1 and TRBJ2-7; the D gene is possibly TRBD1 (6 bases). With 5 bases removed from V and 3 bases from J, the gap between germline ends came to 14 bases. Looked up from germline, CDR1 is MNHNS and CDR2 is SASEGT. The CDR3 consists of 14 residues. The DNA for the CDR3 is TGTGCCAGCAGTCCCCCTCCGGGACACTACGAGCAGTACTTC. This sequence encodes CASSPPPGHYEQYF.

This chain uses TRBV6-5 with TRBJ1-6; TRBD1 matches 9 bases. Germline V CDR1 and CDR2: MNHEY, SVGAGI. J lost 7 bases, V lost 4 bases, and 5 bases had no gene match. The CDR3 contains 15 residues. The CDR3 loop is CASSLGTGPNSPLHF. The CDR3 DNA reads TGTGCCAGCAGTTTAGGGACAGGGCCGAATTCACCCCTCCACTTT.

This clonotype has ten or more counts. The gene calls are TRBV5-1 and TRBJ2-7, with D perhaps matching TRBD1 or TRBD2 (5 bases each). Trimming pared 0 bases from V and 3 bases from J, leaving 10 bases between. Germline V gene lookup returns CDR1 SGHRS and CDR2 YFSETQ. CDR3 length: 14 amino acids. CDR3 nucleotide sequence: TGCGCCAGCAGCTTGGTCGCAGGGAGCTACGAGCAGTACTTC. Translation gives CASSLVAGSYEQYF.

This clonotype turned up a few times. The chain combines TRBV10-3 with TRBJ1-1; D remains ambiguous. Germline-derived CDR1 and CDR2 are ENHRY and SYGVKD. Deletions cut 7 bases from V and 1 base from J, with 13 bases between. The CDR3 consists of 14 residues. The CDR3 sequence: CAITNLEENTEAFF. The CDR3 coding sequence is TGTGCCATCACCAACCTGGAGGAGAACACTGAAGCTTTCTTT.

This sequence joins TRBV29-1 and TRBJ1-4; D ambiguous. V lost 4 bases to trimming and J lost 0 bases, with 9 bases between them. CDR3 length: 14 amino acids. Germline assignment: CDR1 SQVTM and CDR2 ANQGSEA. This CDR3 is CSVGAGATNEKLFF. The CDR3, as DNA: TGCAGCGTTGGGGCGGGTGCAACTAATGAAAAACTGTTTTTT.

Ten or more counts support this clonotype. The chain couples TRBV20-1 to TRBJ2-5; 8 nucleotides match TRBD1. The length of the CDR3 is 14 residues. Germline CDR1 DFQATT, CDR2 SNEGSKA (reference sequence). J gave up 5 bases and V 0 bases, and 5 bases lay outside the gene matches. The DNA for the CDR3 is TGCAGTGCTAGAGATCCAGGGGGCGACGAGACCCAGTACTTC. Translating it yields CSARDPGGDETQYF.

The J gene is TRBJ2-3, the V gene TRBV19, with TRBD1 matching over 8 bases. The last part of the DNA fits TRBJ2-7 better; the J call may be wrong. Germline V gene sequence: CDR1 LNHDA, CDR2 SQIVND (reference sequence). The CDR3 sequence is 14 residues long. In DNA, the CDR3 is TGTGCCAGTAGTCAGGACAGGGCCACCTACGAGCAGTACTTC. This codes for CASSQDRATYEQYF.

The CDR3 loop reads CASSQEKNSIDQFF. CDR3 DNA sequence: TGTGCCAGCAGCCAAGAGAAAAATTCGATAGATCAGTTCTTC. The genes are TRBV2 and TRBJ2-5; no clear D gene. Near its end, the DNA agrees better with TRBJ2-1, so the J call may be wrong. Germline V gene lookup returns CDR1 SNHLY and CDR2 FYNNEI. The CDR3 runs to 14 residues.